The 13 T cell receptor beta chains listed next were all sequenced from one sample in a study of spatial heterogeneity in lung cancer. Overall study results and limits: Counts that tracked tumor mutation counts were those of expanded intratumoral alpha and beta TCRs.

The time point here: sample taken at primary tumor resection. These receptors lack a known antigen. One entry per CDR3 protein, called by TCRdb with MiXCR from the 5' RACE reads. The table lists around 20,000 distinct CDR3 sequences, 5.7% of them singletons. The source material was lung tumor tissue, sampled at surgery. Source of these receptors: a female donor with early-stage non-small cell lung cancer.

This clonotype was found many times. The V call is TRBV27, the J call TRBJ2-1; 12 bases line up with TRBD2. Germline values: CDR1 MNHEY, CDR2 SMNVEV (reference sequence). V lost 5 bases and J lost 3; bases outside the gene matches: 5. This CDR3 contains 16 residues. CDR3 DNA: TGTGCCAGCAGTATCACGGGACTAGCGGGCTACAATGAGCAGTTCTTC. Its protein product is CASSITGLAGYNEQFF.

This clonotype was seen at least ten times. This chain links TRBV6-1 with TRBJ1-5; TRBD1 might be the D (5 bases). This CDR3 region has 15 residues. From germline, CDR1 is MNHNS and CDR2 SASEGT. Trimming cost V 4 bases and J 0 bases, with 10 bases left between them. The CDR3 reads CASSGWDYSNQPQHF. The CDR3 nucleotides read TGTGCCAGCAGTGGCTGGGACTATAGCAATCAGCCCCAGCATTTT.

The CDR3 DNA is TGCAGTGCTAGAGATGGGGGGGCAGGCACAGATACGCAGTATTTT. Translated: CSARDGGAGTDTQYF. The V call is TRBV20-1, the J call TRBJ2-3; perhaps TRBD2 as D (7 bases). Germline V gene sequence: CDR1 DFQATT, CDR2 SNEGSKA (reference sequence). V was trimmed by 0 bases and J by 1 base, leaving 11 bases between them. CDR3 length equals 15 residues.

In this sample, this clonotype turned up many times. The chain has TRBV28 and TRBJ1-4; TRBD1 might be the D (5 bases). The CDR3 runs to 15 residues. Trimming left V 6 bases short and J 6 bases short, with 17 bases between. Germline V CDR1 and CDR2: MDHEN, SYDVKM. The CDR3 DNA reads as TGTGCCAGCAGGCGACCGACAGAGGGGTATGAAAAACTGTTTTTT. Protein: CASRRPTEGYEKLFF.

This clonotype showed up many times. This chain joins TRBV5-1 and TRBJ1-2; D possibly corresponds to TRBD1 (6 bases). CDR1 is SGHRS, CDR2 YFSETQ, per germline. Trimming pared 2 bases from V and 6 bases from J, leaving 14 bases between. This CDR3 region has 14 residues. In DNA form, the CDR3 reads TGCGCCAGCAGCTTCAATACAGGGTCGGATGGCTACACCTTC. Protein sequence: CASSFNTGSDGYTF.

In this sample, this clonotype turned up many times. The V and J genes are TRBV6-5 and TRBJ2-2; no firm D call. Trimming took 2 bases from V and 6 from J, leaving 1 base between them. CDR3 length: 11 residues. CDR1 and CDR2 (germline): MNHEY, SVGAGI. The CDR3 loop reads CASSYAGELFF. CDR3 sequence (DNA): TGTGCCAGCAGTTACGCCGGGGAGCTGTTTTTT.

The CDR3 spells CASSPGLASPLEQFF. The CDR3 DNA sequence: TGCGCCAGCAGTCCGGGGCTAGCCTCCCCCCTCGAGCAGTTCTTC. The rearrangement joins TRBV5-1 to TRBJ2-1; D is perhaps TRBD1 or TRBD2 (5 bases each). There are 15 residues in the CDR3. Trimming took 5 bases from V and 10 from J, leaving 22 bases between them. Germline assignment: CDR1 SGHRS and CDR2 YFSETQ. The full variable domain, in which reference TRBV5-1 and TRBJ2-1 provide the parts outside the CDR3, is KAGVTQTPRYLIKTRGQQVTLSCSPISGHRSVSWYQQTPGQGLQFLFEYFSETQRNKGNFPGRFSGRQFSNSRSEMNVSTLELGDSALYLCASSPGLASPLEQFFGPGTRLTVL.

V usage is TRBV3-1 and J usage is TRBJ2-5; TRBD2 matches 8 bases. CDR1 is LGHDT, CDR2 YNNKEL, per germline (reference sequence). The CDR3 is made up of 14 amino acids. After removal of 5 bases from V and 5 bases from J, the junction contained 7 bases not matched to a gene. The CDR3 DNA is TGTGCCAGCAGCAGAGCGGGACTAGGGGAGACCCAGTACTTC. Its protein is CASSRAGLGETQYF.

This clonotype has ten or more counts. The chain carries TRBV5-1 and TRBJ2-1; D ambiguous. The CDR3 runs to 13 residues. Germline loops: CDR1 SGHRS, CDR2 YFSETQ. V lost 0 bases to trimming and J lost 5 bases, with 6 bases between them. The CDR3 coding sequence is TGCGCCAGCAGCTTGGCCGTGGACAATGAGCAGTTCTTC. This encodes CASSLAVDNEQFF.

As concerns this clonotype: A much more abundant neighbour one base away suggests this may be a read error. V gene TRBV18 combines with J gene TRBJ2-4, with D unresolved. The CDR3 is 14 amino acids. The germline gives CDR1 KGHSH, CDR2 LQKENI. The CDR3 spells CASSPSLAKNIRYF. CDR3 bases: TGTGCCAGCTCACCCTCCTTAGCCAAAAACATTCGGTACTTC.

This clonotype occurred many times. The rearrangement uses TRBV7-2 and TRBJ2-5, with TRBD1 matching 11 bases. Germline values: CDR1 SGHTA, CDR2 FQGNSA. The junction had 3 bases not matched to a gene; V was cut back by 5 bases and J by 1 base. The CDR3 totals 15 residues. The CDR3 DNA sequence: TGTGCCAGCAGCGCCGGACAGGGGGCCCAAGAGACCCAGTACTTC. Translating gives CASSAGQGAQETQYF.

This clonotype occurred a few times. V gene TRBV7-9 combines with J gene TRBJ2-6; unclear D gene. V lost 4 bases and J 2 bases, leaving 9 bases between the germline ends. Germline V gene sequence: CDR1 SEHNR, CDR2 FQNEAQ (reference sequence). This CDR3 contains 15 residues. CDR3 loop: CASSSFLAGANVLTF. The CDR3, as DNA: TGTGCCAGCAGCTCCTTCCTTGCTGGGGCCAACGTCCTGACTTTC.

This clonotype is judged medium-sized. The chain joins TRBV27 to TRBJ1-1; D may be TRBD1 (5 bases). Per germline, CDR1 MNHEY and CDR2 SMNVEV (reference sequence). Trimming stripped 1 base from V and 4 bases from J, with 10 bases between. The CDR3 is 14 residues long. This CDR3 is CASSLLGVGTEAFF. CDR3 coding DNA: TGTGCCAGCAGTTTATTAGGGGTTGGCACTGAAGCTTTCTTT.